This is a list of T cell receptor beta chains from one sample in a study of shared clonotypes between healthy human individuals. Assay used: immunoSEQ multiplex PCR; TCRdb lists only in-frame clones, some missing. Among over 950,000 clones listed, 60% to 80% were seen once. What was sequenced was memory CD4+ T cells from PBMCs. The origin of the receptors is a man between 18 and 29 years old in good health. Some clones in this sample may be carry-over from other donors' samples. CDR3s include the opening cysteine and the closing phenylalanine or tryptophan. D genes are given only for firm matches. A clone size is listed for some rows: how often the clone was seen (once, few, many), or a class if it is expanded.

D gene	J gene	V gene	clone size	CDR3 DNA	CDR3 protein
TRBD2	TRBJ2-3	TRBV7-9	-	TGTGCCAGCAGCTTAGAGTCCTTCGGGACTAGCGGCCGGGGGACGCAGTATTTT	CASSLESFGTSGRGTQYF
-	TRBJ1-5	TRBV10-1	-	TGCGCCAGCAGAGGTACCGACCCAAAAGACATTCAGCCCCAGCATTTT	CASRGTDPKDIQPQHF
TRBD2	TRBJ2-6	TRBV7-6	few	TGTGCCAGCAGCTCCGGACTAGGGGTCCTTTTTGGGGCCAACGTCCTGACTTTC	CASSSGLGVLFGANVLTF
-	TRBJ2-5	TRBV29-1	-	TGCAGCGTCGCCGGGTCTCCAGGCGGGGAGACCCAGTACTTC	CSVAGSPGGETQYF
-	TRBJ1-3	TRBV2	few	TGTGCCAGCAGTGAATCTGGGGGCCAAACGTTT	CASSESGGQTF
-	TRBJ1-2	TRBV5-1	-	TGCGCCAGCAGCAGGGACACAGGAGCCTATGGCTACACCTTC	CASSRDTGAYGYTF
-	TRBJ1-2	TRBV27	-	TGTGCCAGCAGTTTATCGGGTCAGTCCCGATATGGCTACACCTTC	CASSLSGQSRYGYTF
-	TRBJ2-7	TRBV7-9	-	TGTGCCAGCAGCTCCGGAGGGACCTACGTGCAGTACTTC	CASSSGGTYVQYF
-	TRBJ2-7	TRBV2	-	TGTGCCAGCAGTGTGGGACGTAACTCCTACGAGCAGTACTTC	CASSVGRNSYEQYF
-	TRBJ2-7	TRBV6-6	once	TGTGCCAGCCTCTTGAACAGGGCCTACGAGCAGTACTTC	CASLLNRAYEQYF
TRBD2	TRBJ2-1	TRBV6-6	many	TGTGCCAGCAGTTACGAGGGACTAGACACCAATGAGCAGTTCTTC	CASSYEGLDTNEQFF
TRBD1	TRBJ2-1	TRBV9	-	TGTGCCAGCAGCGAACAGGGGGCGTTTCGTGAGCAGTTCTTC	CASSEQGAFREQFF
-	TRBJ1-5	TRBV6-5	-	TGTGCCAGCAGTGCCGGGAGCGGTAGCAATCAGCCCCAGCATTTT	CASSAGSGSNQPQHF
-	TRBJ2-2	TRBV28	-	TGTGCCAGCACCAACGCGAACAGCTTCGGGGAGCTGTTTTTT	CASTNANSFGELFF
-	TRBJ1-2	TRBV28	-	TGTGCCAGCAGCACAGAGGGCCTCCCCCCCTATGGCTACACCTTC	CASSTEGLPPYGYTF
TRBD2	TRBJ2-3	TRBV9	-	TGTGCCAGCAGCGTAGATCCTAGCGGGAACCCAATTCTCACAGATACGCAGTATTTT	CASSVDPSGNPILTDTQYF
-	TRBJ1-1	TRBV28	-	TGTGCCAGCAGTTTATCAGGCAGATACACTGAAGCTTTCTTT	CASSLSGRYTEAFF
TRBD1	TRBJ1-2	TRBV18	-	TGTGCCAGCTCACATCCGACAGGGGGGGATGGCTACACCTTC	CASSHPTGGDGYTF
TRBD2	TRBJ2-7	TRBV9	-	TGTGCCAGCAGCCGCACCGGGACTAGCGACTACGAGCAGTACTTC	CASSRTGTSDYEQYF
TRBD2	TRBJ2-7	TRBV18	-	TGTGCCAGCTCATCTCGGGGGGGGAGCGAGAGCTCCTACGAGCAGTACTTC	CASSSRGGSESSYEQYF
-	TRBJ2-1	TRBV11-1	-	TGTGCCAGCAGCTTAGCAACCGGCGGGGCCTATTACAATGAGCAGTTCTTC	CASSLATGGAYYNEQFF
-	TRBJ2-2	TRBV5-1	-	TGCGCCAGCAGCTTCACTATACCTACCACCGGGGAGCTGTTTTTT	CASSFTIPTTGELFF
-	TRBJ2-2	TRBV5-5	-	TGTGCCAGCAGCTTAGAACCTACCGGGGAGCTGTTTTTT	CASSLEPTGELFF
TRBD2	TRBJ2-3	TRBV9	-	TGTGCCAGCAGCGTACCAGCGGGAGGCTTCACCACAGATACGCAGTATTTT	CASSVPAGGFTTDTQYF
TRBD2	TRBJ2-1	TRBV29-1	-	TGCAGCGTTGGGACTAGCGGCTATGAGCAGTTCTTC	CSVGTSGYEQFF
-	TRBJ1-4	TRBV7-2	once	TGTGCCAGCAGCCCCGGGGCGAGGGAAAAACTGTTTTTT	CASSPGAREKLFF
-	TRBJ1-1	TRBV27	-	TGTGCCAGCAGTCCTCGGGGCAGGCGCTACACTGAAGCTTTCTTT	CASSPRGRRYTEAFF
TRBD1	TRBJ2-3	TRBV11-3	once	TGTGCCAGCAGCTTAGGTACCGGGACAGTCAACACAGATACGCAGTATTTT	CASSLGTGTVNTDTQYF
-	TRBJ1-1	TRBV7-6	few	TGTGCCAGCAGAACCTCTTCCTACACTGAAGCTTTCTTT	CASRTSSYTEAFF
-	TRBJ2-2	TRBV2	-	TGTGCCAGCAGTCAGGACTCTCTCACCGGGGAGCTGTTTTTT	CASSQDSLTGELFF
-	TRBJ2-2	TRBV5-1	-	TGCGCCAGCTATTCCGGGACCCAGTTACTTACCGGGGAGCTGTTTTTT	CASYSGTQLLTGELFF
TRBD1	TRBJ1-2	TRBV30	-	TGTGCCAGCAGCCAAGGGGGCAACTATGGCTACACCTTC	CASSQGGNYGYTF
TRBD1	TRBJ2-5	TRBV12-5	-	TGTGCTAGTGGTAAGGGGACAGAGGGCCGGGAGACCCAGTACTTC	CASGKGTEGRETQYF
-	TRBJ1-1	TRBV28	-	TGTGCCAGCAGTCCACATAAGGGGCAGAGACCTGAAGCTTTCTTT	CASSPHKGQRPEAFF
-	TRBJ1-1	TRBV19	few	TGTGCCAGTAGTCCCCGGTTCAGGAACACTGAAGCTTTCTTT	CASSPRFRNTEAFF
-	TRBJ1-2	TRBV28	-	TGTGCCAGCAGTGGTCGACAGACGACCTACACCTTC	CASSGRQTTYTF
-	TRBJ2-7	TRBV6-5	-	TGTGCCAGCAGTTACTCGAGGGGACTTCCAACCTACGAGCAGTACTTC	CASSYSRGLPTYEQYF
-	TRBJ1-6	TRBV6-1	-	TGTGCCAGCACCCTCGGACATTCGAATTCACCCCTCCACTTT	CASTLGHSNSPLHF
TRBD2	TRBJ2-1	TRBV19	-	TGTGCCAGTAGTATTAGGTTGGCGAGCGGGAGTGGTGGATCCTACAATGAGCAGTTCTTC	CASSIRLASGSGGSYNEQFF
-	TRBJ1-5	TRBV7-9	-	TGTGCCAGCAGCCAGACAGGAAGATTATATAGCAATCAGCCCCAGCATTTT	CASSQTGRLYSNQPQHF
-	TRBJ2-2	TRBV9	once	TGTGCCAGCAGCGTAGTCGCGACTCATGGGGGGGAGCTGTTTTTT	CASSVVATHGGELFF
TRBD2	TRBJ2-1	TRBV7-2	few	TGTGCCAGCAGCCCCGGGACTAGCGGTGAGCAGTTCTTC	CASSPGTSGEQFF
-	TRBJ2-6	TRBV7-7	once	TGTGCCAGCAGCTTAGGCACGGCCTCTGGGGCCAACGTCCTGACTTTC	CASSLGTASGANVLTF
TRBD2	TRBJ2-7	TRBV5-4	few	TGTGCCAGCAGCCCGAGCGCCGGGACTAGCGGCACCTACGAGCAGTACTTC	CASSPSAGTSGTYEQYF
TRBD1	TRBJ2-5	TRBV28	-	TGTGCCAGCAGCCAATTACCGGGACAGGGTAAAGAGACCCAGTACTTC	CASSQLPGQGKETQYF
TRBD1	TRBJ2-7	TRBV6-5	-	TGTGCCAGCAGTCCAGGGGGTTCCTACGAGCAGTACTTC	CASSPGGSYEQYF
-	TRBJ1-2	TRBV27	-	TGTGCCAGCAGTTCGGTCCTCGCCGGGTATGGCTACACCTTC	CASSSVLAGYGYTF
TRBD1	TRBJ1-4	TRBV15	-	TGTGCCACCAGCAGAGAGCACGGACAGGGAAATGAAAAACTGTTTTTT	CATSREHGQGNEKLFF
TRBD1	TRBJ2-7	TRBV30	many	TGTGCCTGGAGTGTAATCTTTTGGGACAGTAGCTACGAGCAGTACTTC	CAWSVIFWDSSYEQYF
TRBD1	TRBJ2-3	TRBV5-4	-	TGTGCCAGCAGCACAAACAGGGGCGGGACGCAGTATTTT	CASSTNRGGTQYF
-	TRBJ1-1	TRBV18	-	TGTGCCAGCTCACCAGGCCAGAGGAACACTGAAGCTTTCTTT	CASSPGQRNTEAFF
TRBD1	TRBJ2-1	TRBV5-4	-	TGTGCCAGCAGCTTGGAGGGGACAGCTTACAATGAGCAGTTCTTC	CASSLEGTAYNEQFF
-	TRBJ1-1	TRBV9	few	TGTGCCAGCAGCGGGGGAGGGCGGGTGAGCACTGAAGCTTTCTTT	CASSGGGRVSTEAFF
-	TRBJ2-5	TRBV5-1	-	TGCGCCAGCAGCAGCTCAGGGGAAGAGACCCAGTACTTC	CASSSSGEETQYF
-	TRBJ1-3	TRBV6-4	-	TGTGCCAGCAGATCCTATTCTGGAAACACCATATATTTT	CASRSYSGNTIYF
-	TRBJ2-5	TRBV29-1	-	TGCAGCGTTGCGGGGGCCTTCCAAGAGACCCAGTACTTC	CSVAGAFQETQYF
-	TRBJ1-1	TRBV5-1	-	TGCGCCAGCAGCCCTACGGAGGGTTACACTGAAGCTTTCTTT	CASSPTEGYTEAFF